This T cell receptor (beta chain) emerged from a study of blood T cell repertoires in COVID-19. As for this clone: The sample has other DNA sequences that encode this CDR3 too.

Clones were sequenced by immunoSEQ multiplex PCR, and TCRdb holds only the in-frame ones, with some missing. The sample lists 150,000 to 200,000 clones; 70% to 90% were seen once. V was pared by 0 bases and J by 2 bases, with 0 bases of the junction left unmatched. The CDR3 covers 16 residues. The germline V gene has CDR1 SGDLS and CDR2 YYNGEE. This receptor was obtained from a human donor in a cohort sampled during active COVID-19. Sequenced material: peripheral blood. V usage is TRBV9 and J usage is TRBJ2-5; 14 nucleotides agree with TRBD2. Written as DNA, the CDR3 is TGTGCCAGCAGCGTAGGACTAGCGGGGGGGCAAGAGACCCAGTACTTC. As protein: CASSVGLAGGQETQYF.